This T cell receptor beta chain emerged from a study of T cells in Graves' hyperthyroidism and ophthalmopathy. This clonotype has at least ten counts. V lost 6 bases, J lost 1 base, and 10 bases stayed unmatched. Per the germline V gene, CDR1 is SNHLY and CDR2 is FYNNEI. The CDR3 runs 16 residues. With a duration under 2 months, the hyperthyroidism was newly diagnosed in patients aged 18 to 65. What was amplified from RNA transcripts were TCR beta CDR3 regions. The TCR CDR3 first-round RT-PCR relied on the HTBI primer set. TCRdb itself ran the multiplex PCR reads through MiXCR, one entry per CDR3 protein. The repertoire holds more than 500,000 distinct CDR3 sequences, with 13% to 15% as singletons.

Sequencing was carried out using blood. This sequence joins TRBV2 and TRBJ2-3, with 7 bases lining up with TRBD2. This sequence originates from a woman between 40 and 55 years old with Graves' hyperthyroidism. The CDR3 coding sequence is TGTGCCAGCAGCCAACGCGCGGGAGTCGGCACAGATACGCAGTATTTT. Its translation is CASSQRAGVGTDTQYF.